The TCR beta chain under discussion was sequenced for a study of T cells after posttransplantation cyclophosphamide. Findings and limits, study-wide: Recipient CMV seropositivity and CMV reactivation strongly tracked TRB clonality. Blood and skin or GI T cell repertoires showed limited TRB overlap.

Data came from immunoSEQ multiplex PCR; TCRdb stores just in-frame clones and leaves some out. The table records roughly 12,000 clones, roughly 2% of them present only once. V gave up 2 bases and J gave up 7 bases; unmatched junction bases: 1. Germline V gives CDR1 MDHEN, CDR2 SYDVKM. CDR3 length: 13 amino acids. This clone was counted a few times. The antigen remains undetermined. A marrow graft followed busulfan-fludarabine conditioning, with cyclophosphamide on days +3 and +4. V usage is TRBV28 and J usage is TRBJ2-7; 11 nucleotides agree with TRBD1. This receptor was obtained from a young adult male patient who received an allogeneic stem cell transplant from a related donor, was CMV-positive, and had no GVHD. The graft donor may have contributed some T cells. This specimen was PBMCs, taken after allogeneic stem cell transplant with posttransplant cyclophosphamide. This CDR3 reads CASSLGTGGEQYF. In nucleotides, the CDR3 is TGTGCCAGCAGTTTAGGGACAGGGGGAGAGCAGTACTTC. Combining the CDR3 with reference TRBV28 and TRBJ2-7 gives the whole variable domain DVKVTQSSRYLVKRTGEKVFLECVQDMDHENMFWYRQDPGLGLRLIYFSYDVKMKEKGDIPEGYSVSREKKERFSLILESASTNQTSMYLCASSLGTGGEQYFGPGTRLTVT.